Given below is one T cell receptor (beta chain) in context. Its target is not known. The authors split each subset's genomic DNA evenly across several immunoSEQ plates. Assay used: immunoSEQ multiplex PCR; TCRdb lists only in-frame clones, some missing. The table records about 2.2 million clones, about 93% of them present only once. Cells designated naive CD8 were CD45RO-negative and were positively selected for CCR7, with terminally differentiated effector memory CD45RA+ cells excluded. This sample is drawn from a study of shared clonotypes between healthy human individuals. This CDR3 comprises 13 residues. The junction had 11 bases not matched to a gene; V was cut back by 7 bases and J by 9 bases. The germline gives CDR1 SQVTM, CDR2 ANQGSEA. General study results and limits: It was observed that roughly 5% of naive CD4 clonotypes were shared across a few donors. What naive subsets generally showed was a larger estimated richness than memory subsets showed.

This TCR was recovered from a man between 18 and 35 years old in good health. Some clones in this sample may be carry-over from other donors' samples. This chain links TRBV29-1 with TRBJ2-1; 8 positions agree with TRBD2. The sample consisted of naive CD8+ T cells from PBMCs. In nucleotides, the CDR3 is TGCAGCGGGAAAGGCCCCCTAGCGGGTGAGCAGTTCTTC. It yields the protein CSGKGPLAGEQFF.